Listed below are T cell receptor beta chains from one sample, sequenced in a study of blood T cell repertoires in COVID-19. Profiled with immunoSEQ multiplex PCR; TCRdb holds only in-frame clones, not every one. The sample includes 90,000 to 140,000 clones, around 83% of them seen just once. The specimen was peripheral blood. Receptors originate from a woman older than 75 with acute or convalescent COVID-19. CDR3s include the opening cysteine and the closing phenylalanine or tryptophan. Fields, in order: D gene, clone size, V gene, J gene, CDR3 protein, CDR3 DNA. A D gene is named only where the DNA matches it firmly. Not every row has a clone size; where given, it reads once, few, many or a size class.

d_call: TRBD1; clone_size: .; v_call: TRBV7-8; j_call: TRBJ2-1; cdr3_aa: CASSIRTGPTAATEQFF; cdr3_nt: TGTGCCAGCAGCATAAGGACAGGACCCACCGCGGCCACTGAGCAGTTCTTC
d_call: TRBD1; clone_size: .; v_call: TRBV28; j_call: TRBJ2-7; cdr3_aa: CASSLSGQGLNEQYF; cdr3_nt: TGTGCCAGCAGTTTATCGGGACAGGGCTTAAACGAGCAGTACTTC
d_call: TRBD2; clone_size: .; v_call: TRBV5-1; j_call: TRBJ2-5; cdr3_aa: CASSGSGVRGETQYF; cdr3_nt: TGCGCCAGCAGCGGAAGCGGGGTCCGGGGGGAGACCCAGTACTTC
d_call: TRBD1; clone_size: .; v_call: TRBV5-1; j_call: TRBJ1-1; cdr3_aa: CASSLSDRGTEAFF; cdr3_nt: TGCGCCAGCAGCTTGTCGGACAGGGGCACTGAAGCTTTCTTT
d_call: .; clone_size: once; v_call: TRBV5-6; j_call: TRBJ2-7; cdr3_aa: CASTCRVDRPSVEQYF; cdr3_nt: TGTGCCAGCACCTGCCGGGTCGACAGGCCCTCGGTCGAGCAGTACTTC
d_call: TRBD2; clone_size: .; v_call: TRBV3-1/TRBV3-2; j_call: TRBJ2-7; cdr3_aa: CASSNPTSGTYEQYF; cdr3_nt: TGTGCCAGCAGCAACCCAACTAGCGGCACCTACGAGCAGTACTTC
d_call: TRBD2; clone_size: .; v_call: TRBV4-1; j_call: TRBJ2-3; cdr3_aa: CASSQDFLAGRGTDTQYF; cdr3_nt: TGCGCCAGCAGCCAAGATTTCTTAGCGGGTCGAGGCACAGATACGCAGTATTTT
d_call: TRBD1; clone_size: .; v_call: TRBV24-1; j_call: TRBJ1-2; cdr3_aa: CATSGTGGNGYTF; cdr3_nt: TGTGCCACCAGTGGCACAGGGGGCAATGGCTACACCTTC
d_call: .; clone_size: once; v_call: TRBV28; j_call: TRBJ2-7; cdr3_aa: CASSFLSSEFPYEQYF; cdr3_nt: TGTGCCAGCAGTTTTCTTAGCAGTGAATTCCCCTACGAGCAGTACTTC
d_call: TRBD1; clone_size: once; v_call: TRBV2; j_call: TRBJ2-5; cdr3_aa: CASSTQGRETQYF; cdr3_nt: TGTGCCAGCAGTACACAGGGGCGGGAGACCCAGTACTTC
d_call: TRBD1; clone_size: few; v_call: TRBV29-1; j_call: TRBJ1-2; cdr3_aa: CSAGQGGIGNGYTF; cdr3_nt: TGCAGCGCTGGACAGGGGGGAATTGGGAATGGCTACACCTTC
d_call: .; clone_size: .; v_call: TRBV28; j_call: TRBJ1-2; cdr3_aa: CASSYDSGYTF; cdr3_nt: TGTGCCAGCAGCTACGACAGTGGCTACACCTTC
d_call: .; clone_size: .; v_call: TRBV11-2; j_call: TRBJ1-2; cdr3_aa: CASSPANYGYTF; cdr3_nt: TGTGCCAGCAGCCCTGCTAACTATGGCTACACCTTC
d_call: TRBD1; clone_size: .; v_call: TRBV3-1/TRBV3-2; j_call: TRBJ2-1; cdr3_aa: CASSPLGQLTIFF; cdr3_nt: TGTGCCAGCAGCCCACTGGGACAGCTTACGATTTTCTTC
d_call: TRBD1; clone_size: .; v_call: TRBV7-8; j_call: TRBJ2-5; cdr3_aa: CASSLVPDREETQYF; cdr3_nt: TGTGCCAGCAGCTTAGTACCGGACAGGGAAGAGACCCAGTACTTC
d_call: TRBD1; clone_size: .; v_call: TRBV2; j_call: TRBJ1-5; cdr3_aa: CASRLGQGGRGQPQHF; cdr3_nt: TGTGCCAGCAGACTCGGACAGGGTGGGAGAGGTCAGCCCCAGCATTTT
d_call: TRBD1; clone_size: .; v_call: TRBV19; j_call: TRBJ2-3; cdr3_aa: CATKGLRGLSTDTQYF; cdr3_nt: TGTGCCACCAAAGGCTTGAGGGGGCTTAGCACAGATACGCAGTATTTT
d_call: TRBD1; clone_size: .; v_call: TRBV5-1; j_call: TRBJ1-6; cdr3_aa: CASSRGTENSPLHF; cdr3_nt: TGCGCCAGCAGCCGAGGGACAGAGAATTCACCCCTCCACTTT
d_call: .; clone_size: .; v_call: TRBV6-5; j_call: TRBJ2-3; cdr3_aa: CASRNSADTQYF; cdr3_nt: TGTGCCAGCCGAAATAGCGCAGATACGCAGTATTTT
d_call: .; clone_size: .; v_call: TRBV7-9; j_call: TRBJ1-4; cdr3_aa: CASSLLTTGGNEKLFF; cdr3_nt: TGTGCCAGCAGCTTACTTACGACAGGTGGCAATGAAAAACTGTTTTTT
d_call: .; clone_size: .; v_call: TRBV24-1; j_call: TRBJ2-3; cdr3_aa: CATSRYLGGPDTQYF; cdr3_nt: TGTGCCACCAGCAGATACCTTGGAGGGCCAGATACGCAGTATTTT
d_call: TRBD2; clone_size: .; v_call: TRBV29-1; j_call: TRBJ2-5; cdr3_aa: CSVRTSGRAETQYF; cdr3_nt: TGCAGCGTTCGGACTAGCGGGAGGGCAGAGACCCAGTACTTC
d_call: .; clone_size: .; v_call: TRBV19; j_call: TRBJ2-1; cdr3_aa: CASSIEVTGFEQFF; cdr3_nt: TGTGCCAGTAGTATTGAGGTTACAGGGTTTGAGCAGTTCTTC
d_call: TRBD2; clone_size: .; v_call: TRBV5-4; j_call: TRBJ2-2; cdr3_aa: CASRAGTSGSNTGELFF; cdr3_nt: TGTGCCAGCAGAGCCGGGACTAGCGGGAGCAACACCGGGGAGCTGTTTTTT
d_call: TRBD2; clone_size: .; v_call: TRBV12-5; j_call: TRBJ2-1; cdr3_aa: CASDPSGRWDEQFF; cdr3_nt: TGTGCTAGTGACCCTAGCGGGAGATGGGATGAGCAGTTCTTC
d_call: .; clone_size: .; v_call: TRBV6-6; j_call: TRBJ1-4; cdr3_aa: CASSYWSREKLFF; cdr3_nt: TGTGCCAGCAGTTACTGGTCCAGGGAAAAACTGTTTTTT
d_call: TRBD2; clone_size: .; v_call: TRBV19; j_call: TRBJ2-7; cdr3_aa: CASSIQRGVGYEQYF; cdr3_nt: TGTGCCAGTAGTATTCAGCGGGGAGTGGGATACGAGCAGTACTTC
d_call: .; clone_size: .; v_call: TRBV11-2; j_call: TRBJ2-6; cdr3_aa: CASSFTGSNSGANVLTF; cdr3_nt: TGTGCCAGCAGCTTCACAGGGTCTAATTCTGGGGCCAACGTCCTGACTTTC
d_call: .; clone_size: .; v_call: TRBV3-1/TRBV3-2; j_call: TRBJ2-6; cdr3_aa: CASSLTTPSGANVLTF; cdr3_nt: TGTGCCAGCAGCCTTACTACCCCCTCTGGGGCCAACGTCCTGACTTTC
d_call: TRBD2; clone_size: .; v_call: TRBV28; j_call: TRBJ2-3; cdr3_aa: CASSLLGEGTTDTQYF; cdr3_nt: TGTGCCAGCAGTTTATTAGGGGAGGGGACCACAGATACGCAGTATTTT
d_call: TRBD1; clone_size: .; v_call: TRBV7-2; j_call: TRBJ1-4; cdr3_aa: CASSSSRTGAGEKLFF; cdr3_nt: TGTGCCAGCAGCTCGAGCAGGACAGGGGCGGGGGAAAAACTGTTTTTT
d_call: .; clone_size: once; v_call: TRBV28; j_call: TRBJ2-6; cdr3_aa: CASIGTSAFSGANVLTF; cdr3_nt: TGTGCCAGCATAGGGACATCCGCTTTCTCTGGGGCCAACGTCCTGACTTTC
d_call: TRBD1; clone_size: .; v_call: TRBV19; j_call: TRBJ1-5; cdr3_aa: CASSRDRGNQPQHF; cdr3_nt: TGTGCCAGTAGTAGGGACAGGGGCAATCAGCCCCAGCATTTT
d_call: TRBD2; clone_size: .; v_call: TRBV13; j_call: TRBJ2-3; cdr3_aa: CASSSTSGPSYTDTQYF; cdr3_nt: TGTGCCAGCAGCTCAACTAGCGGCCCAAGTTACACAGATACGCAGTATTTT
d_call: TRBD1; clone_size: .; v_call: TRBV4-1; j_call: TRBJ2-1; cdr3_aa: CASSLDRGYDNEQFF; cdr3_nt: TGCGCCAGCAGCTTGGACAGGGGATATGACAATGAGCAGTTCTTC